The 26 T cell receptor beta chains below come from one sample, sequenced in a study of OX40 agonist ivuxolimab in advanced cancers. Assay used: immunoSEQ multiplex PCR; TCRdb lists only in-frame clones, some missing. The sample holds more than 20,000 clones, more than 75% seen once. Sequenced here: CD4+ or CD8+ T cells sorted from blood, sampled in a trial of the OX40 agonist ivuxolimab. These receptor sequences come from an adult with an advanced solid tumor such as melanoma, head and neck, liver or kidney cancer.

This sequence joins TRBV21-1 and TRBJ2-7; the DNA was not compared with TRBD1, the D call given in the table. TRBV21-1 is annotated as a pseudogene. This CDR3 is 14 amino acids long. The CDR3 region has the DNA TGTGCCAGCAGCAAAGGACAGGGGATTTACGAGCAGTACTTC. As protein: CASSKGQGIYEQYF.

The chain uses TRBV11-2 and TRBJ2-1; tentatively, D is TRBD2 (6 bases). V shed 6 bases and J shed 4 bases, with 16 bases lying between them. There are 15 residues in the CDR3. The V gene's germline CDR1 is SGHAT and CDR2 FQNNGV. In DNA, the CDR3 is TGTGCCAGCAGACCCTCTGGGGGGTTTTACAATGAGCAGTTCTTC. This translates into CASRPSGGFYNEQFF.

This chain joins TRBV19 and TRBJ1-6; D is possibly TRBD1 (6 bases). CDR3 length equals 16 residues. The V gene's germline CDR1 is LNHDA and CDR2 SQIVND (reference sequence). V was trimmed by 0 bases and J by 7 bases, leaving 13 bases between them. CDR3 residues: CASSIDPGQPNSPLHF. For the CDR3, the DNA is TGTGCCAGTAGTATAGATCCTGGACAGCCGAATTCACCCCTCCACTTT. Together with reference TRBV19 and TRBJ1-6, the CDR3 gives the full variable domain: DGGITQSPKYLFRKEGQNVTLSCEQNLNHDAMYWYRQDPGQGLRLIYYSQIVNDFQKGDIAEGYSVSREKKESFPLTVTSAQKNPTAFYLCASSIDPGQPNSPLHFGNGTRLTVT.

CDR3: CATTTQQGDEQFF. CDR3 in DNA: TGTGCCACCACCACCCAACAGGGTGATGAGCAGTTCTTC. The chain combines TRBV6-1 with TRBJ2-1; weak D call: TRBD1 (6 bases). The CDR3 length is 13 residues. Trimming removed 10 bases from V and 8 bases from J, with 18 bases in between. Germline lookup yields CDR1 MNHNS and CDR2 SASEGT.

V is TRBV5-4 and J is TRBJ2-3; D unresolved. The CDR3 contains 13 residues. Trimming pared 5 bases from V and 2 bases from J, leaving 9 bases between. CDR1 is SGHNT and CDR2 is YYREEE in the germline V gene (reference sequence). DNA for the CDR3: TGTGCCAGCAGACCGGACGTCACAGATACGCAGTATTTT. Its translation is CASRPDVTDTQYF.

The chain carries TRBV29-1 and TRBJ1-2, with D maybe TRBD1 (6 bases). The CDR3 is made up of 14 amino acids. V was clipped by 3 bases and J by 0 bases, with 11 bases between them. Germline lookup yields CDR1 SQVTM and CDR2 ANQGSEA. CDR3 sequence: CSVEGRGANYGYTF. CDR3 nucleotides: TGCAGCGTTGAGGGCAGGGGAGCTAACTATGGCTACACCTTC.

The chain has TRBV7-3 and TRBJ1-2; tentative D call: TRBD1 (6 bases). V was shortened by 2 bases and J by 8 bases, with 12 bases between the two germline ends. CDR1 and CDR2 from the germline V gene are SGHTA and FQGTGA. The CDR3 totals 13 residues. The DNA for the CDR3 is TGTGCCAGCAGCTTAGCAGGGGCGGACGGCTACACCTTC. Translating gives CASSLAGADGYTF.

This chain joins TRBV6-1 and TRBJ2-1; D not resolved. V was trimmed by 6 bases and J by 6 bases, leaving 18 bases between them. This CDR3 spans 15 amino acids. Germline V gives CDR1 MNHNS, CDR2 SASEGT. The CDR3 DNA follows: TGTGCCAGCAGGGGCCCCGGGTATACCTCCAATGAGCAGTTCTTC. Translated: CASRGPGYTSNEQFF.

The CDR3: CASRGDWGVDTQYF. CDR3 nucleotides: TGTGCCAGCAGAGGGGACTGGGGGGTAGATACGCAGTATTTT. The chain couples TRBV5-8 to TRBJ2-3; perhaps TRBD2 as D (6 bases). Germline CDR1 and CDR2: SGHTS and YDEGEE. Deletions cut 5 bases from V and 5 bases from J, with 15 bases between. The CDR3 has 14 residues.

The J gene is TRBJ2-3, the V gene TRBV29-1; 12 nucleotides align to TRBD1. The V gene end was trimmed by 6 bases and the J gene end by 8 bases; junction bases not matched to a gene: 9. CDR1 is SQVTM and CDR2 is ANQGSEA in the germline V gene. The CDR3 is made up of 14 amino acids. CDR3 region: CSVLAGDRGRTQYF. CDR3 DNA sequence: TGCAGCGTCTTGGCCGGGGACAGGGGGCGTACGCAGTATTTT.

The rearrangement joins TRBV12-5 to TRBJ2-7, with D unresolved. The germline V and J ends were trimmed by 3 bases and 6 bases, with 6 bases remaining between them. Germline V CDR1 and CDR2: LGHNT, FRNRAP. The CDR3 consists of 11 residues. CDR3 amino acids: CASGFLPEQYF. The CDR3 region has the DNA TGTGCTAGTGGTTTTCTCCCCGAGCAGTACTTC.

V usage is TRBV5-6 and J usage is TRBJ2-7; 12 bases align to TRBD1. With V trimmed by 7 bases and J by 7 bases, 12 bases remained unmatched. Germline values: CDR1 SGHDT, CDR2 YYEEEE. The length of the CDR3 is 15 residues. CDR3 in amino acids: CASSSRGQGALEQYF. The CDR3 DNA is TGTGCCAGCTCCTCGAGGGGACAGGGGGCGCTTGAGCAGTACTTC.

This chain joins TRBV18 and TRBJ2-2; D might be TRBD1 (6 bases). Trimming left V 0 bases short and J 7 bases short, with 12 bases between. The length of the CDR3 is 15 residues. From germline, CDR1 is KGHSH and CDR2 LQKENI. The CDR3 DNA reads TGTGCCAGCTCACCACCTCAGGGGCGATACGGGGAGCTGTTTTTT. Its protein is CASSPPQGRYGELFF.

This clone showed up just a few times. This CDR3 is also generated by other DNA sequences in the sample. The chain couples TRBV6-1 to TRBJ2-5; TRBD1 aligns across 9 bases. V lost 2 bases, J lost 6 bases, and 7 bases stayed unmatched. CDR3 length equals 15 residues. Germline values: CDR1 MNHNS, CDR2 SASEGT. CDR3 in DNA: TGTGCCAGCAGTGAAATTCGACAGGGGGGTAAGACCCAGTACTTC. Its protein is CASSEIRQGGKTQYF.

The rearrangement links TRBV18 to TRBJ2-3; the match to TRBD2 covers 11 bases. Unmatched junction bases numbered 5, after V lost 4 bases and J lost 5 bases. This CDR3 has 15 residues. Germline V CDR1 and CDR2: KGHSH, LQKENI. The CDR3 is CASSLLAGGKDTQYF. In nucleotides, the CDR3 is TGTGCCAGCTCACTTCTAGCGGGGGGCAAAGATACGCAGTATTTT.

This clone has more than one count but fewer than ten. The chain couples TRBV12-5 to TRBJ1-2; D not certain. The V end lost 4 bases, the J end lost 8 bases, and 14 bases lay between the germline ends. This CDR3 contains 13 residues. CDR1 LGHNT and CDR2 FRNRAP come from the germline V gene. CDR3 amino acids: CASGSSPSGGYTF. The CDR3, as DNA: TGTGCTAGTGGTTCTTCCCCGTCGGGGGGCTACACCTTC.

The gene calls are TRBV2 and TRBJ1-5; no firm D call. Germline V gene sequence: CDR1 SNHLY, CDR2 FYNNEI. V was pared by 5 bases and J by 0 bases, with 14 bases between. The CDR3 is 16 residues long. The CDR3 coding sequence is TGTGCCAGCAGTTTGGACCGATTTAATAGCAATCAGCCCCAGCATTTT. It specifies CASSLDRFNSNQPQHF.

The chain couples TRBV2 to TRBJ1-6; tentatively, D is TRBD1 (5 bases). Germline V gene sequence: CDR1 SNHLY, CDR2 FYNNEI. V lost 7 bases and J lost 6, with 13 bases in between. The CDR3 runs 14 residues. CDR3: CASIRQPANSPLHF. In DNA form, the CDR3 reads TGTGCCAGCATTAGACAGCCCGCTAATTCACCCCTCCACTTT.

This chain joins TRBV5-1 and TRBJ2-1, with 7 bases aligning to TRBD2. The V and J ends lost 0 bases and 1 base, in that order; junction bases with no gene match: 4. Per germline, CDR1 SGHRS and CDR2 YFSETQ. CDR3 size: 16 residues. The CDR3 spells CASSLAGGISYNEQFF. DNA for the CDR3: TGCGCCAGCAGCTTGGCCGGGGGGATATCCTACAATGAGCAGTTCTTC.

CDR3 nucleotide sequence: TGTGCCAGCAGTGACTATGAAGCGGGGGGGCCGCACAATGAGCAGTTCTTC. Protein: CASSDYEAGGPHNEQFF. This chain links TRBV6-4 with TRBJ2-1; 10 bases are shared with TRBD2. The germline CDR1 and CDR2 sequences are MRHNA and SNTAGT. V was pared by 1 base and J by 5 bases, with 8 bases of the junction left unmatched. This CDR3 spans 17 amino acids.

A single count supports this clone. V is TRBV4-3 and J is TRBJ2-6; D may be TRBD2 (6 bases). This CDR3 contains 18 residues. The germline V gene has CDR1 LGHNA and CDR2 YSLEER. Trimming removed 0 bases from V and 0 bases from J, with 12 bases in between. The CDR3 sequence is CASSQEGGLNSGANVLTF. CDR3 DNA sequence: TGCGCCAGCAGCCAAGAGGGGGGACTCAACTCTGGGGCCAACGTCCTGACTTTC.

The chain combines TRBV7-9 with TRBJ2-3; possible D gene TRBD2, 5 bases. V lost 5 bases to trimming and J lost 7 bases, with 13 bases between them. Germline values: CDR1 SEHNR, CDR2 FQNEAQ (reference sequence). This CDR3 has 13 amino acids. CDR3 in amino acids: CASSEGQPHTQYF. In DNA, the CDR3 is TGTGCCAGCAGCGAGGGTCAGCCCCATACGCAGTATTTT.

This clone was counted a few times. The chain uses TRBV11-3 and TRBJ1-1; 7 nucleotides line up with TRBD1. This CDR3 has 12 amino acids. Losses at the gene ends were 3 bases for V and 6 bases for J; bases not matched to a gene: 1. The germline gives CDR1 SGHNT, CDR2 YENEEA. CDR3 bases: TGTGCCAGCAGCTTGGGGACAGCTGAAGCTTTCTTT. This translates into CASSLGTAEAFF.

The chain uses TRBV6-1 and TRBJ2-7, with D maybe TRBD1 (6 bases). Trimming took off 6 bases at V and 4 bases at J, with 19 bases between the two ends. Per germline, CDR1 MNHNS and CDR2 SASEGT. This CDR3 contains 15 residues. CDR3 sequence: CASRRAAGVIYEQYF. The CDR3 nucleotides are TGTGCCAGCAGGAGGGCGGCAGGGGTGATATACGAGCAGTACTTC.

The rearrangement links TRBV7-9 to TRBJ1-1; 7 positions agree with TRBD1. The CDR3 consists of 14 residues. Germline CDR1 and CDR2: SEHNR and FQNEAQ (reference sequence). Trimming cost V 6 bases and J 0 bases; bases outside gene matches: 4. The CDR3 region has the DNA TGTGCCAGCAGTTCAGGGGGGATGAACACTGAAGCTTTCTTT. Translated: CASSSGGMNTEAFF.

The chain employs TRBV19 and TRBJ2-1; a weak D match, TRBD1 (6 bases). The CDR3 covers 13 residues. The germline CDR1 and CDR2 sequences are LNHDA and SQIVND (reference sequence). Between the trimmed V and J ends, which lost 6 bases and 7 bases, there was a span of 13 bases. The chain's CDR3 is CASRPQGQNEQFF. CDR3 bases: TGTGCCAGTAGACCCCAGGGGCAGAATGAGCAGTTCTTC.